This record concerns one TCR beta chain sequence. Its antigen has not been determined. There are no base qualities to consult, and no much larger clone falls within one base. The sample originates from a study of cytomegalovirus exposure and HLA in healthy donors (dated by TCRdb to about 2017). With regard to the full study: An earlier analysis of approximately 640 of the donors reported 250 to 300 Gb of sequence data and more than 90 million unique TCR beta sequences from approximately 180 million T cells. Around 300 gigabases of sequencing data and tens of millions of unique TCR sequences were included in an early release covering about 700 HLA-typed donors. Of the roughly 400 genotyped donors, around 81% fell in the genetic ancestry cluster associated with self-reported Caucasian donors. The aim of the study was to test whether cataloging public T cell receptors could identify signatures of past pathogen exposure. The study profiled the T cell repertoires of 550 to 700 subjects by immunosequencing and related them to cytomegalovirus serostatus. In addition to the first cohort of approximately 650 subjects, a separate validation cohort of about 120 different subjects was used. The study combined high-throughput TCR immunosequencing, statistical association of individual TCRs with disease status, and machine learning to predict cytomegalovirus infection status. In a later analysis, previously published TCR beta repertoires from some 640 donors were re-analyzed and high-resolution HLA genotyping was added so that TCR occurrence patterns could be studied. The later analysis used no new phenotypic data to find candidate immune exposures, relying instead on TCR beta sequences and their occurrence across donors. To decide whether each TCR beta V gene segment behaved as functional or pseudogenic, an earlier analysis of fewer than 750 of the donors relied on high-throughput TCR beta sequencing. Donor age, sex, ethnicity and CMV serostatus were compiled alongside the repertoire data. A later genetic analysis used genome-wide SNP genotypes for about three fifths of the 666 donors, treating that subset as a discovery cohort. Every discovery cohort repertoire had been produced on one sequencing platform. Class I and class II HLA loci were covered by the typing at four-digit resolution. Typing coverage varied by locus: about 620-630 donors for A, B, C, DRB1 and DQB1; 500 to 550 for DQA1; approximately 570 for DPA1; around 450 for DPB1. Five DR-DQ haplotypes were treated as single units for association and clustering because of strong linkage in the cohort. Across under 500 genotyped donors of the cohort, an average of about 240,000 unique TCR beta nucleotide sequences per donor were sequenced, and roughly 20% of those sequences were non-productive.

CDR1 SEHNR and CDR2 FQNEAQ were looked up in the germline V gene (reference sequence). Trimming removed 1 base from V and 4 bases from J; the gene matches leave 3 bases unexplained. There are 15 amino acids in the CDR3, from cysteine to phenylalanine inclusive. CDR3 DNA is the only sequence kept; it has 45 bases, read in frame from the first base. The protocol used for the library was the immunoSEQ multiplex PCR assay. A mixture of 60 forward primers for TCR Vbeta segments and 13 reverse primers for TCR Jbeta segments was used in the multiplex PCR. A multiplex PCR assay on genomic DNA amplified the CDR3 region of rearranged TCR beta genes. Amplified TCR beta libraries were sequenced as 87-base-pair reads on the Illumina HiSeq System. As for the original processing: A later analysis counted about 80 million unique TCR beta chains across the 550 to 800 repertoires, and some 12 million of these chains were shared by at least two donors. A nearest-neighbor algorithm error-corrected the raw reads and collapsed the reads into unique sequences, merging closely related sequences to remove PCR and sequencing errors. Alignment of CDR3 sequences to IMGT reference sequences was used to assign V, D and J gene segments. Each retained sequence needed at least a six-nucleotide match to both a V gene segment and a J gene segment. Rearrangements were classified as productive when the CDR3 lacked stop codons and remained in frame with V and J, and all other rearrangements were classified as non-productive. CDR3 was defined by IMGT convention, running from the second conserved V-encoded cysteine to the conserved J-encoded phenylalanine. The earlier analysis of a few hundred of the donors excluded sequences that lacked an unambiguous match to a single V gene segment. In an earlier analysis of almost 600 of the donors, a V segment was called functional when productive rearrangements were above 56.7%, and segregating when the standard deviation between donors exceeded 5%. A statistical classification framework was developed to diagnose cytomegalovirus status using the catalog of TCR beta chain sequences. A later analysis assigned V and J genes by comparing TCR nucleotide sequences with IMGT/GENE-DB human TR gene sequences. A later analysis assigned CDR3 sequences and most-parsimonious VDJ recombination scenarios with the TCRdist pipeline. In a later analysis, each TCR beta chain was defined by its CDR3 amino acid sequence together with its V-gene family, and reads lacking a unique V-gene family were excluded. In a later analysis, approximately 590 highly shared, low-generation-probability nucleotide sequences were removed to address suspected cross-contamination and a sequencing artifact. A later analysis calculated a clonal expansion index for each public chain from normalized within-repertoire ranks of inferred template counts. A later analysis computed generation probabilities with a VDJ recombination model fitted to out-of-frame rearrangements, and checked the results against IGoR. Hypergeometric tests were used in a later analysis to score TCR-TCR, TCR-HLA and TCR-CMV co-occurrence, with a repertoire-size bias correction applied to the TCR pairs. In a later analysis, false discovery rates were estimated by permuting HLA or CMV assignments 20 times. In a later analysis, co-occurring TCRs were grouped using DBSCAN, with TCRdist sequence similarity added in when clustering inside HLA-allele-positive subsets. Repertoires with fewer than 30,000 or more than 120,000 public chains, plus five repertoires with anomalous nucleotide sharing, were excluded from co-occurrence clustering. Imported from immuneACCESS, the table was reduced by TCRdb to in-frame sequences with V and J called. These copies leave out some clones; in studies compared against another copy, an unresolved V gene accounts for under half, and the cause of the remainder is not known. From that table come the V and J calls and clone size; the DNA was used to work out D and trimming. The sample table records around 100,000 clones; roughly 85% of these occur just once. Over 3% of the sample is in the top ten clones.

The paper's findings and limits, for the study overall: In a later analysis, some 18,000 TCR beta sequences were associated with specific HLA alleles at a false discovery rate of 0.05. Some IMGT-functional V segments, including TRBV6-2 and TRBV6-3, could not be told apart with the 87-base-pair reads, so those segments were excluded. Correlated functional status among segregating V segments might reflect linkage disequilibrium, but an unknown experimental factor could not be ruled out. CMV serostatus was the only immune exposure information available for the cohort. In a later analysis, TCR association rates were found to vary across HLA loci, with the most associated TCRs seen for DRB1 alleles and the fewest for HLA-C alleles. Most TCR sequences were seen in very few donors, while some public TCRs were found in many individuals. Sequencing depth was assumed to be roughly uniform across donors in the presence/absence analyses, though that assumption may not hold. In an earlier analysis of around 600 of the donors, most TCR beta V segments were observed in productive rearrangements about 87% or about 30% of the time, broadly matching IMGT annotations. A few of the identified cytomegalovirus-associated TCR beta chains were confirmed in vitro to be specific for cytomegalovirus antigens. Most CMV-associated TCR beta chains appeared to be HLA-restricted in a later analysis, and the HLA associations seemed to be driven largely by CMV exposure. A later analysis found that HLA-associated TCR beta chains were more clonally expanded and had lower generation probabilities than equally common non-associated chains. Because HLA typing was unavailable for some donors at each locus, only the typed subset was used in association tests. Cytomegalovirus status was reported to be diagnosed by the classifier with high specificity and sensitivity in both the original and validation cohorts. A cluster of highly shared sequence variants was judged likely to represent a technical artifact of the sequencing pipeline. A later genetic analysis reported fewer N-insertions in productive TCRs among donors in an Asian-associated ancestry cluster than the 666-donor mean. The earlier analysis of almost 600 of the donors excluded some 15 rarely observed V segments, including chromosome 9 orphons, because counts were too low. A further reported finding was that TCR beta sequences accurately predicted the HLA-A and HLA-B alleles for most subjects in the first cohort. According to a later analysis, parvovirus B19, influenza, CMV and Epstein-Barr virus appeared linked to several top co-occurrence clusters. The authors suggested that the approach could potentially be extended to other disease states and immunological phenotypes. The study listed 150 to 200 TCR beta chains as associated with cytomegalovirus. V-gene and J-gene trimming of TCR beta chains was associated with a missense DCLRE1C variant in a later genetic analysis, and the association was replicated in an independent cohort. The cohort was sequenced for TCR beta chains only, and without alpha or paired-chain data the features that could be detected were limited. Assigning TCR associations to individual alleles was difficult when HLA alleles, especially DR and DQ, strongly co-occurred.

The cohort comprised around 700 healthy bone marrow donors. Cohort members were all nominally healthy when sampled, although unrecorded immune exposures were likely present. The donor tested CMV seronegative, placing the donor among the 350 or so seronegative members of the cohort. A peripheral blood sample was provided by each donor, and peripheral blood mononuclear cells were used for TCR beta sequencing. The Qiagen DNeasy Blood Extraction Kit was used to extract genomic DNA from the blood cell samples. The sequenced sample was PBMCs. The V gene is TRBV7-9 and the J gene is TRBJ2-1; 8 central nucleotides agree with TRBD1. This TCR was sampled from a woman in her forties in good health and CMV-seronegative. CDR3 reads: CASSLGTGKYNEQFF. Read as DNA, the sequence is TGTGCCAGCAGCTTAGGGACAGGGAAATACAATGAGCAGTTCTTC.